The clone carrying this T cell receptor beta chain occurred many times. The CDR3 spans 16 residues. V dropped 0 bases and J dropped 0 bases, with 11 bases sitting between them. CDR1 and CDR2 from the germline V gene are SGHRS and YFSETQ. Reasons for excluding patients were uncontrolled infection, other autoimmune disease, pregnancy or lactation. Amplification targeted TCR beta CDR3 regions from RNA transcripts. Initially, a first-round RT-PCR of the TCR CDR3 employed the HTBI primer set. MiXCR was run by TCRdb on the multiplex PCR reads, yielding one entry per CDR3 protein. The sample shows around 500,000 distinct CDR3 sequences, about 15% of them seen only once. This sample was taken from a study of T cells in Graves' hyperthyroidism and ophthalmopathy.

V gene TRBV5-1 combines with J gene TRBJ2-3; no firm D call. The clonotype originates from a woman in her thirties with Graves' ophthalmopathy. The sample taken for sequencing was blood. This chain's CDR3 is CASSLVGWPSTDTQYF. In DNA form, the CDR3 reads TGCGCCAGCAGCTTGGTGGGCTGGCCTAGCACAGATACGCAGTATTTT.